The 5 T cell receptor beta chains below come from one sample, sequenced in a study of spatial heterogeneity in lung cancer. Study-wide results and caveats: Tumors with more nonsynonymous mutations had more expanded intratumoral alpha and beta TCRs.

TCRdb reprocessed the 5' RACE reads with MiXCR, giving one entry per CDR3 protein. The table has more than 7,500 distinct CDR3 sequences, roughly 5.5% seen once; the top ten hold roughly a quarter. The time point: sample taken at primary tumor resection. These receptors' targets are unknown. Specimen: lung tumor tissue, collected at surgery. The receptor source for this set is a female donor with early-stage non-small cell lung cancer.

The sample holds many counts of this clonotype. The V call is TRBV7-8, the J call TRBJ2-6; D is unresolved. The germline V gene encodes CDR1 SGHVS and CDR2 FQNEAQ. This CDR3 region has 14 residues. The V gene lost 5 bases and the J gene lost 0 bases, with 5 bases spanning the gap. The chain's CDR3 is CASSRSSGANVLTF. The CDR3 DNA reads TGTGCCAGCAGCCGCTCCTCTGGGGCCAACGTCCTGACTTTC.

This clonotype was counted once. This may be a read error: a much more frequent sequence differs by one nucleotide. The rearrangement uses TRBV7-2 and TRBJ2-5, with D possibly TRBD1 on 5 matching bases. Germline V gene lookup returns CDR1 SGHTA and CDR2 FQGNSA. V lost 5 bases and J lost 4, with 11 bases in between. The CDR3 spans 13 residues. CDR3 loop: CASSPPDTETQYF. In DNA form, the CDR3 reads TGTGCCAGCAGCCCCCCGGACACAGAGACCCAGTACTTC.

The sample holds many counts of this clonotype. The chain uses TRBV4-3 and TRBJ2-7, with 8 positions matching TRBD1. This CDR3 is 14 amino acids long. CDR1 is LGHNA and CDR2 is YSLEER in the germline V gene. The V and J ends lost 5 bases and 7 bases, in that order; junction bases with no gene match: 10. CDR3 protein: CASSKGQGGTEQYF. The CDR3 nucleotides read TGCGCCAGCAGCAAAGGACAGGGAGGTACTGAGCAGTACTTC.

V is TRBV7-9 and J is TRBJ1-6; D gene ambiguous. V shed 5 bases and J shed 17 bases, with 16 bases lying between them. This CDR3 region has 12 residues. Germline V gene data show CDR1 as SEHNR and CDR2 as FQNEAQ (reference sequence). The CDR3 sequence is CASSLTSGFIHF. The CDR3 DNA reads as TGTGCCAGCAGCCTAACATCGGGTTTTATCCACTTT.

This rearrangement joins TRBV11-2 to TRBJ2-7; no definite D call. Trimming stripped 1 base from V and 2 bases from J, with 12 bases between. The germline V gene encodes CDR1 SGHAT and CDR2 FQNNGV. The CDR3 loop spans 15 amino acids. CDR3 in DNA: TGTGCCAGCAGCTTAGGGCAGCCAGCCCCCTACGAGCAGTACTTC. Its protein product is CASSLGQPAPYEQYF. Using reference TRBV11-2 and TRBJ2-7 for the parts outside the CDR3, the full variable domain is EAGVAQSPRYKIIEKRQSVAFWCNPISGHATLYWYQQILGQGPKLLIQFQNNGVVDDSQLPKDRFSAERLKGVDSTLKIQPAKLEDSAVYLCASSLGQPAPYEQYFGPGTRLTVT.